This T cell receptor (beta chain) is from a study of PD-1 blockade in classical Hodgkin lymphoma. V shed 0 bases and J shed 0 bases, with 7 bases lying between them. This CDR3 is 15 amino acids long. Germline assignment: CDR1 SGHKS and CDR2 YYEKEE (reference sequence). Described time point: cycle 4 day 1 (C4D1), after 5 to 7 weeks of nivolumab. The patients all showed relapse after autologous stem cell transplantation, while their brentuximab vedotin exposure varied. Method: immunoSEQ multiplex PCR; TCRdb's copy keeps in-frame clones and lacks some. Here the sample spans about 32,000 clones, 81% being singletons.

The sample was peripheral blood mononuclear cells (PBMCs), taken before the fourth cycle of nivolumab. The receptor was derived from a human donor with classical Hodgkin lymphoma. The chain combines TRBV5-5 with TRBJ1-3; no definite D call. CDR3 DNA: TGTGCCAGCAGCTTGGGACACAGCTCTGGAAACACCATATATTTT. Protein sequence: CASSLGHSSGNTIYF.